One sample yielded the 27 T cell receptor beta chains listed below, sequenced in a study of shared clonotypes between healthy human individuals. Profiling relied on immunoSEQ multiplex PCR, and the TCRdb table lists in-frame clones only, not all of them. This table has approximately 1,500,000 clones, around 98% appearing once. The specimen sequenced was naive CD4+ T cells sorted from blood. Noted subset: CD45RA+ positively selected. The receptor set was obtained from a man under 40 in good health.

The chain is built from TRBV19 and TRBJ1-1; possibly TRBD1 for D (6 bases). The CDR3 is made up of 15 amino acids. Per germline, CDR1 LNHDA and CDR2 SQIVND (reference sequence). V gave up 2 bases and J gave up 0 bases, with 10 bases separating them. The chain's CDR3 is CASSIQGLMNTEAFF. In nucleotides, the CDR3 is TGTGCCAGTAGTATACAGGGGCTGATGAACACTGAAGCTTTCTTT.

The chain couples TRBV2 to TRBJ1-4; tentative D call: TRBD1 (5 bases). CDR3 length: 14 residues. V gave up 9 bases and J gave up 0 bases, with 11 bases separating them. Germline V gene lookup returns CDR1 SNHLY and CDR2 FYNNEI. CDR3 residues: CASYWGATNEKLFF. CDR3 bases: TGTGCCAGTTACTGGGGGGCAACTAATGAAAAACTGTTTTTT.

CDR3 loop: CASRSGIGWNHGYTF. The CDR3 bases are TGTGCCAGTAGGAGTGGTATTGGATGGAACCATGGCTACACCTTC. The chain has TRBV19 and TRBJ1-2; D call uncertain. CDR3 size: 15 residues. V shed 6 bases and J shed 6 bases, with 20 bases lying between them. In germline, CDR1 is LNHDA, CDR2 SQIVND (reference sequence).

The rearrangement uses TRBV15 and TRBJ2-4; D might be TRBD1 or TRBD2, each matching 5 bases. Trimming left V 0 bases short and J 4 bases short, with 13 bases between. Per germline, CDR1 LNHNV and CDR2 YYDKDF (reference sequence). The CDR3 covers 16 residues. The CDR3 sequence: CATSRDLGREKNIQYF. CDR3 bases: TGTGCCACCAGCAGAGACTTGGGCAGGGAGAAAAACATTCAGTACTTC. Drawing the rest from reference TRBV15 and TRBJ2-4, the complete variable domain is DAMVIQNPRYQVTQFGKPVTLSCSQTLNHNVMYWYQQKSSQAPKLLFHYYDKDFNNEADTPDNFQSRRPNTSFCFLDIRSPGLGDTAMYLCATSRDLGREKNIQYFGAGTRLSVL.

The chain employs TRBV23-1 and TRBJ1-2; a possible D gene is TRBD1 (6 bases). TRBV23-1 is an open reading frame whose function is uncertain. Trimming stripped 4 bases from V and 2 bases from J, with 11 bases between. The CDR3 sequence is 14 residues long. The CDR3 is CASSLRGRNYGYTF. CDR3 in DNA: TGCGCCAGCAGTCTCCGGGGGCGCAACTATGGCTACACCTTC.

This chain uses TRBV28 with TRBJ2-6, with TRBD2 matching 7 bases. Germline V lookup: CDR1 MDHEN, CDR2 SYDVKM. This CDR3 has 17 residues. V lost 1 base to trimming and J lost 0 bases; unmatched junction nucleotides: 3. The CDR3 DNA is TGTGCCAGCAGTTTATTGGGAGGGTACTCTGGGGCCAACGTCCTGACTTTC. Its translation is CASSLLGGYSGANVLTF.

V and J are TRBV25-1 and TRBJ1-2; 7 bases agree with TRBD1. V was clipped by 6 bases and J by 4 bases; unmatched bases: 5. This CDR3 is built from 13 residues. From germline, CDR1 is MGHDK and CDR2 SYGVNS. The CDR3 loop reads CASSETGAYGYTF. CDR3 bases: TGTGCCAGCAGCGAAACAGGGGCCTATGGCTACACCTTC.

The rearrangement joins TRBV10-3 to TRBJ2-7; D is ambiguous. The CDR3 extends over 15 amino acids. Germline CDR1 ENHRY, CDR2 SYGVKD. V lost 4 bases and J lost 1, with 14 bases in between. DNA of the CDR3: TGTGCCATCAGTGGATCCATTGATACTTCCTACGAGCAGTACTTC. It specifies CAISGSIDTSYEQYF.

J is TRBJ2-5 and V is TRBV19, with TRBD2 matching over 11 bases. Germline assignment: CDR1 LNHDA and CDR2 SQIVND (reference sequence). The length of the CDR3 is 15 residues. With V trimmed by 7 bases and J by 5 bases, 9 bases remained unmatched. CDR3 nucleotides: TGTGCCAGTAAGCCTAAACTAGCGGGAGACGAGACCCAGTACTTC. It encodes CASKPKLAGDETQYF.

The rearrangement joins TRBV6-5 to TRBJ2-5, with D possibly being TRBD1 (6 bases). V gave up 7 bases and J gave up 2 bases, with 11 bases separating them. This CDR3 spans 13 amino acids. Per the germline V gene, CDR1 is MNHEY and CDR2 is SVGAGI. This CDR3 reads CASKRTAQETQYF. The CDR3 DNA reads TGTGCCAGCAAAAGGACAGCACAAGAGACCCAGTACTTC.

The chain recombines TRBV6-1 with TRBJ1-2; perhaps TRBD1 as D (5 bases). The germline V and J ends were trimmed by 7 bases and 8 bases, with 17 bases remaining between them. The CDR3 has 13 amino acids. The germline V gene has CDR1 MNHNS and CDR2 SASEGT. CDR3 DNA: TGTGCCAGCAACGTAGTGAACAGGAGAGGCTACACCTTC. Translated: CASNVVNRRGYTF.

V is TRBV27 and J is TRBJ1-5; no reliable D call. The V and J ends lost 3 bases and 4 bases respectively, with 13 bases between them. The CDR3 loop spans 15 amino acids. Per the germline V gene, CDR1 is MNHEY and CDR2 is SMNVEV (reference sequence). The CDR3 is CASSLTPLRNQPQHF. The CDR3 DNA reads as TGTGCCAGCAGTTTGACTCCGTTACGGAATCAGCCCCAGCATTTT.

The chain combines TRBV7-6 with TRBJ2-1, with TRBD2 identical over 10 bases. The CDR3 consists of 16 residues. V dropped 4 bases and J dropped 2; count of bases not matched to a gene: 5. Per germline, CDR1 SGHVS and CDR2 FNYEAQ. The CDR3 DNA reads as TGTGCCAGCAGCTCTAAGCGGGAGGGCCCCTACAATGAGCAGTTCTTC. Translating it yields CASSSKREGPYNEQFF.

The chain employs TRBV7-9 and TRBJ2-7; 9 bases match TRBD1. The CDR3 runs to 15 residues. J gave up 0 bases and V 4 bases, and 4 bases lay outside the gene matches. Germline loops: CDR1 SEHNR, CDR2 FQNEAQ (reference sequence). In DNA form, the CDR3 reads TGTGCCAGCAGCTCAGGGACAGGGAGCTCCTACGAGCAGTACTTC. Translated: CASSSGTGSSYEQYF. Combining the CDR3 with reference TRBV7-9 and TRBJ2-7 gives the whole variable domain DTGVSQNPRHKITKRGQNVTFRCDPISEHNRLYWYRQTLGQGPEFLTYFQNEAQLEKSRLLSDRFSAERPKGSFSTLEIQRTEQGDSAMYLCASSSGTGSSYEQYFGPGTRLTVT.

The chain uses TRBV28 and TRBJ2-3; D is perhaps TRBD1 or TRBD2 (6 bases each). V was clipped by 2 bases and J by 5 bases, with 11 bases between them. Per germline, CDR1 MDHEN and CDR2 SYDVKM. The CDR3 runs 14 residues. The CDR3 DNA reads TGTGCCAGCAGTTTAGGGGGGCCGGGAGATACGCAGTATTTT. As protein: CASSLGGPGDTQYF.

The CDR3 DNA sequence: TGTGCCAGCAGCCTTTGGAACAGGGAAGAGACCCAGTACTTC. Its translation is CASSLWNREETQYF. This chain joins TRBV14 and TRBJ2-5, with a tentative D call TRBD1 (6 bases). Looked up from germline, CDR1 is SGHDN and CDR2 is FVKESK. The CDR3 is 14 residues long. V was shortened by 4 bases and J by 3 bases, with 12 bases between the two germline ends. Full variable domain (remainder filled in from reference TRBV14 and TRBJ2-5): EAGVTQFPSHSVIEKGQTVTLRCDPISGHDNLYWYRRVMGKEIKFLLHFVKESKQDESGMPNNRFLAERTGGTYSTLKVQPAELEDSGVYFCASSLWNREETQYFGPGTRLLVL.

V gene TRBV29-1 combines with J gene TRBJ1-1, with a weak D call TRBD1 (5 bases). Trimming took 3 bases from V and 10 from J, leaving 18 bases between them. The CDR3 runs 13 residues. The germline CDR1 and CDR2 sequences are SQVTM and ANQGSEA. CDR3 sequence: CSVDGRTPTGAFF. The CDR3 DNA reads TGCAGCGTTGACGGCAGGACACCTACGGGAGCTTTCTTT.

DNA for the CDR3: TGTGCCAGCAGCTCGGGGGGTTGGAACACTGAAGCTTTCTTT. This gives the protein CASSSGGWNTEAFF. This rearrangement joins TRBV5-5 to TRBJ1-1; D may be TRBD1 (5 bases). The germline V and J ends were trimmed by 3 bases and 1 base, with 10 bases remaining between them. Germline V gives CDR1 SGHKS, CDR2 YYEKEE (reference sequence). The length of the CDR3 is 14 residues.

A remark on this clone: The sample holds other DNA sequences that translate to the same CDR3. The chain joins TRBV20-1 to TRBJ2-3; D uncertain. The CDR3 is made up of 11 amino acids. The V end lost 5 bases, the J end lost 0 bases, and 3 bases lay between the germline ends. The V gene's germline CDR1 is DFQATT and CDR2 SNEGSKA (reference sequence). The CDR3 is CSAPSTDTQYF. The CDR3 DNA reads as TGCAGTGCTCCAAGCACAGATACGCAGTATTTT.

The V call is TRBV18, the J call TRBJ2-5; 7 positions match TRBD1. The V segment lost 3 bases and the J segment 5 bases; nucleotides outside the gene matches: 12. In germline, CDR1 is KGHSH, CDR2 LQKENI. The CDR3 is made up of 16 amino acids. The CDR3 nucleotides read TGTGCCAGCTCACCCCTCCCGCGAGGGGGCGGCGAGACCCAGTACTTC. Translating gives CASSPLPRGGGETQYF. The whole variable domain, filled in from reference TRBV18 and TRBJ2-5, reads NAGVMQNPRHLVRRRGQEARLRCSPMKGHSHVYWYRQLPEEGLKFMVYLQKENIIDESGMPKERFSAEFPKEGPSILRIQQVVRGDSAAYFCASSPLPRGGGETQYFGPGTRLLVL.

This sequence joins TRBV5-5 and TRBJ2-7; no clear D gene. The CDR3 loop spans 13 amino acids. Trimming removed 0 bases from V and 4 bases from J, with 8 bases in between. Germline V lookup: CDR1 SGHKS, CDR2 YYEKEE (reference sequence). CDR3 nucleotide sequence: TGTGCCAGCAGCTTGGTCCCCGGGTACGAGCAGTACTTC. This gives the protein CASSLVPGYEQYF. Complete variable domain (other parts from reference TRBV5-5 and TRBJ2-7): DAGVTQSPTHLIKTRGQQVTLRCSPISGHKSVSWYQQVLGQGPQFIFQYYEKEERGRGNFPDRFSARQFPNYSSELNVNALLLGDSALYLCASSLVPGYEQYFGPGTRLTVT.

V usage is TRBV5-5 and J usage is TRBJ2-3; 8 bases fit TRBD2. Germline assignment: CDR1 SGHKS and CDR2 YYEKEE (reference sequence). This CDR3 comprises 15 residues. The trim removed 1 base at V and 4 bases at J, leaving 5 bases unmatched. CDR3 residues: CASSLTPGGADTQYF. Written as DNA, the CDR3 is TGTGCCAGCAGCTTGACCCCGGGGGGGGCAGATACGCAGTATTTT.

V gene TRBV19 combines with J gene TRBJ2-5, with TRBD2 identical over 8 bases. The CDR3 runs to 15 residues. CDR1 LNHDA and CDR2 SQIVND come from the germline V gene (reference sequence). V gave up 1 base and J gave up 4 bases; unmatched junction bases: 5. DNA for the CDR3: TGTGCCAGTAGTATAGTTAGCGGGAAGGGAGAGACCCAGTACTTC. Protein: CASSIVSGKGETQYF.

The chain joins TRBV12-5 to TRBJ2-5, with D perhaps matching TRBD1 or TRBD2 (5 bases each). V lost 5 bases and J lost 1, with 14 bases in between. The length of the CDR3 is 15 residues. CDR1 is LGHNT, CDR2 FRNRAP, per germline. The CDR3 is CASGLDGGPQETQYF. CDR3 bases: TGTGCTAGTGGTCTCGATGGGGGTCCCCAAGAGACCCAGTACTTC.

The J gene is TRBJ2-6, the V gene TRBV9; D might be TRBD1 (6 bases). V lost 0 bases and J lost 4, with 8 bases in between. Germline lookup yields CDR1 SGDLS and CDR2 YYNGEE. This CDR3 comprises 15 residues. CDR3 sequence reads: CASSVAGVGANVLTF. The CDR3, as DNA: TGTGCCAGCAGCGTAGCAGGGGTCGGGGCCAACGTCCTGACTTTC.

V gene TRBV2 combines with J gene TRBJ2-1, with a tentative D call TRBD2 (5 bases). Per the germline V gene, CDR1 is SNHLY and CDR2 is FYNNEI. This CDR3 has 13 residues. Between the trimmed V and J ends, which lost 5 bases and 2 bases, there was a span of 7 bases. The CDR3 coding sequence is TGTGCCAGCAGTTGGGAGACCTACAATGAGCAGTTCTTC. Residues: CASSWETYNEQFF.

The rearrangement links TRBV11-2 to TRBJ2-7; tentative D call: TRBD2 (5 bases). This CDR3 is 13 amino acids long. CDR1 is SGHAT and CDR2 is FQNNGV in the germline V gene. Trimming removed 4 bases from V and 5 bases from J, with 12 bases in between. The CDR3 DNA reads as TGTGCCAGCAGCTCGTCCCGGGGTCACGAGCAGTACTTC. Translation gives CASSSSRGHEQYF.